A single sample is the source of the 27 T cell receptor beta chains below, sequenced in a study of OX40 agonist ivuxolimab in advanced cancers. The library was obtained by the immunoSEQ multiplex PCR assay. TCRdb carries this immuneACCESS record with in-frame sequences only. Its versions omit some clonotypes, under half of them owing to an unresolved V gene in the studies checked, with the rest unexplained. Across this sample there are some 100,000 clones, with 94% seen only once. The ten largest account for approximately 2.4% of the sample. The sample consisted of CD4+ or CD8+ T cells sorted from blood, taken in a trial of the OX40 agonist ivuxolimab. The origin of the receptors is an adult with an advanced solid tumor such as melanoma, head and neck, liver or kidney cancer.

The rearrangement joins TRBV5-4 to TRBJ2-7; D perhaps matches TRBD1 (5 bases). Trimming left V 0 bases short and J 1 base short, with 5 bases between. This CDR3 is built from 13 residues. Germline lookup yields CDR1 SGHNT and CDR2 YYREEE (reference sequence). CDR3 protein: CASSLGQSYEQYF. The DNA of the CDR3 is TGTGCCAGCAGCTTGGGACAGTCCTACGAGCAGTACTTC.

V and J are TRBV27 and TRBJ1-4; D call uncertain. The germline V and J ends were trimmed by 3 bases and 7 bases, with 9 bases remaining between them. Germline CDR1 is MNHEY and CDR2 is SMNVEV (reference sequence). The CDR3 has 13 residues. CDR3 sequence reads: CASSFGSSEKLFF. As DNA, the CDR3 is TGTGCCAGCAGTTTTGGGTCGAGTGAAAAACTGTTTTTT. The whole variable domain, filled in from reference TRBV27 and TRBJ1-4, reads EAQVTQNPRYLITVTGKKLTVTCSQNMNHEYMSWYRQDPGLGLRQIYYSMNVEVTDKGDVPEGYKVSRKEKRNFPLILESPSPNQTSLYFCASSFGSSEKLFFGSGTQLSVL.

The chain carries TRBV11-2 and TRBJ1-5; 12 bases align to TRBD1. The ends lost 3 bases at V and 7 bases at J; junction bases unmatched: 1. Germline V CDR1 and CDR2: SGHAT, FQNNGV. The CDR3 spans 14 residues. CDR3 amino acids: CASSFGTGGQPQHF. CDR3 sequence (DNA): TGTGCCAGCAGCTTTGGGACAGGGGGCCAGCCCCAGCATTTT.

V usage is TRBV30 and J usage is TRBJ1-2; D unresolved. The length of the CDR3 is 12 residues. The germline CDR1 and CDR2 sequences are GTSNPN and SVGIG (reference sequence). Trimming stripped 1 base from V and 11 bases from J, with 14 bases between. CDR3 amino acids: CAWSDEGMGYTF. The CDR3 bases are TGTGCCTGGAGTGACGAGGGAATGGGTTACACCTTC.

The CDR3, as DNA: TGTGCCAGCAGCCCGCGGAGAGGTAGCGTCTACGAGCAGTACTTC. This gives the protein CASSPRRGSVYEQYF. The gene calls are TRBV14 and TRBJ2-7, with D maybe TRBD2 (5 bases). Per the germline V gene, CDR1 is SGHDN and CDR2 is FVKESK. The germline V and J ends were trimmed by 4 bases and 3 bases, with 16 bases remaining between them. The CDR3 length is 15 residues.

The chain carries TRBV30 and TRBJ2-7, with 7 bases that match TRBD1. Losses at the gene ends were 5 bases for V and 5 bases for J; bases not matched to a gene: 6. The germline V gene has CDR1 GTSNPN and CDR2 SVGIG (reference sequence). The CDR3 covers 12 residues. CDR3 coding DNA: TGTGCCTGGTCAGGGACAGCCCACGAGCAGTACTTC. As protein: CAWSGTAHEQYF.

The CDR3 loop reads CASSIGGTNNSPLHF. CDR3 DNA: TGTGCCAGTAGTATAGGGGGAACCAATAATTCACCCCTCCACTTT. The genes are TRBV19 and TRBJ1-6, with unresolved D. The CDR3 runs 15 residues. Trimming stripped 1 base from V and 5 bases from J, with 9 bases between. CDR1 and CDR2 from the germline V gene are LNHDA and SQIVND (reference sequence).

This chain uses TRBV27 with TRBJ2-7; 7 bases are a match to TRBD2. Unmatched junction bases numbered 7, after V lost 5 bases and J lost 0 bases. Per germline, CDR1 MNHEY and CDR2 SMNVEV (reference sequence). This CDR3 contains 15 residues. CDR3 sequence (DNA): TGTGCCAGCAGTCCCGGGACTACCCGCTCCTACGAGCAGTACTTC. It encodes CASSPGTTRSYEQYF.

The rearrangement uses TRBV27 and TRBJ2-7; possibly TRBD1 for D (5 bases). The CDR3 length is 12 residues. CDR1 is MNHEY and CDR2 is SMNVEV in the germline V gene (reference sequence). The V gene lost 2 bases and the J gene lost 3 bases, with 5 bases spanning the gap. In DNA form, the CDR3 reads TGTGCCAGCAGTTTAAGGGGCTACGAGCAGTACTTC. This gives the protein CASSLRGYEQYF.

The chain joins TRBV4-1 to TRBJ2-1, with 16 bases identical to TRBD2. Trimming took 1 base from V and 10 from J; bases not matched to a gene: 4. Germline V gene sequence: CDR1 MGHRA, CDR2 YSYEKL. The CDR3 sequence is 16 residues long. This CDR3 is CASSQGGLAGGDEQFF. CDR3 in DNA: TGCGCCAGCAGCCAAGGGGGACTAGCGGGAGGGGACGAGCAGTTCTTC.

This clone was seen only a few times. V and J are TRBV4-3 and TRBJ1-2, with D tentatively TRBD1 (5 bases). The V gene lost 2 bases and the J gene lost 6 bases, with 16 bases spanning the gap. The CDR3 spans 15 residues. Germline CDR1 is LGHNA and CDR2 is YSLEER. CDR3 residues: CASSQRTDGRDGYTF. CDR3 bases: TGCGCCAGCAGCCAAAGGACCGACGGCAGGGATGGCTACACCTTC.

The chain employs TRBV15 and TRBJ1-5; the D gene is possibly TRBD1 (6 bases). The V gene's germline CDR1 is LNHNV and CDR2 YYDKDF (reference sequence). Trimming left V 3 bases short and J 6 bases short, with 15 bases between. The CDR3 is 15 amino acids. CDR3 amino acids: CATSSRGGRGQPQHF. The CDR3 DNA is TGTGCCACCAGCAGCCGAGGGGGTAGGGGTCAGCCCCAGCATTTT.

The CDR3 is CASSYRGRDTEAFF. CDR3 sequence (DNA): TGCGCCAGCAGCTACAGGGGAAGGGACACTGAAGCTTTCTTT. V usage is TRBV5-1 and J usage is TRBJ1-1; TRBD1 agrees at 7 bases. The CDR3 spans 14 residues. Looked up from germline, CDR1 is SGHRS and CDR2 is YFSETQ. V was pared by 3 bases and J by 3 bases, with 5 bases of the junction left unmatched.

The genes are TRBV6-6 and TRBJ2-3; D ambiguous. V was pared by 0 bases and J by 3 bases, with 7 bases between. Germline V gene lookup returns CDR1 MNHNY and CDR2 SVGAGI (reference sequence). The CDR3 covers 14 residues. The CDR3 DNA reads TGTGCCAGCAGTTACTCAGCAGAAACAGATACGCAGTATTTT. It codes for CASSYSAETDTQYF.

The genes are TRBV14 and TRBJ2-7; D might be TRBD1 (6 bases). The CDR3 length is 13 residues. The germline V and J ends were trimmed by 6 bases and 0 bases, with 9 bases remaining between them. In germline, CDR1 is SGHDN, CDR2 FVKESK. CDR3 coding DNA: TGTGCCAGCAGGACAGGAAGCTCCTACGAGCAGTACTTC. It yields the protein CASRTGSSYEQYF.

The chain carries TRBV19 and TRBJ1-2, with D maybe TRBD1 (6 bases). Germline values: CDR1 LNHDA, CDR2 SQIVND (reference sequence). With 5 bases removed from V and 5 bases from J, the gap between germline ends came to 15 bases. The CDR3 spans 14 residues. The CDR3 sequence: CASSLQGALYGYTF. The DNA of the CDR3 is TGTGCCAGTAGTCTACAGGGAGCACTTTATGGCTACACCTTC.

The V call is TRBV19, the J call TRBJ1-1, with D possibly TRBD1 on 6 matching bases. The germline V and J ends were trimmed by 6 bases and 4 bases, with 15 bases remaining between them. Per germline, CDR1 LNHDA and CDR2 SQIVND (reference sequence). CDR3 length: 14 residues. Written as DNA, the CDR3 is TGTGCCAGTAGACAGGGATGGGGAGGCACTGAAGCTTTCTTT. The encoded protein is CASRQGWGGTEAFF.

A single count supports this clone. The CDR3 bases are TGCGCCAGCAGCCTCACTAGGACAGGGGGGACCGGGGAGCTGTTTTTT. Amino acid sequence: CASSLTRTGGTGELFF. The V and J genes are TRBV4-1 and TRBJ2-2; 10 bases are a match to TRBD1. Trimming cost V 4 bases and J 5 bases; bases outside gene matches: 7. CDR1 MGHRA and CDR2 YSYEKL come from the germline V gene. The CDR3 is made up of 16 amino acids.

The chain couples TRBV7-9 to TRBJ2-1, with D perhaps matching TRBD1 or TRBD2 (5 bases each). V gave up 8 bases and J gave up 7 bases, with 15 bases separating them. Germline assignment: CDR1 SEHNR and CDR2 FQNEAQ (reference sequence). The CDR3 sequence is 13 residues long. The CDR3: CASGGGSGNEQFF. The CDR3 nucleotides are TGTGCCAGCGGGGGTGGGAGTGGGAATGAGCAGTTCTTC.

This rearrangement joins TRBV13 to TRBJ1-1; D is ambiguous. CDR3 length: 14 residues. The V gene's germline CDR1 is PRHDT and CDR2 FYEKMQ (reference sequence). Trimming took off 0 bases at V and 1 base at J, with 6 bases between the two ends. As DNA, the CDR3 is TGTGCCAGCAGCTTAGGACAGAAGAACACTGAAGCTTTCTTT. This codes for CASSLGQKNTEAFF.

J is TRBJ1-5 and V is TRBV11-2; 9 nucleotides line up with TRBD1. Per the germline V gene, CDR1 is SGHAT and CDR2 is FQNNGV. The length of the CDR3 is 14 residues. V trimming: 5 bases; J trimming: 5 bases; junction bases outside the gene matches: 4. The CDR3 region is CASSPDRGDQPQHF. The DNA for the CDR3 is TGTGCCAGCAGCCCTGACAGGGGGGATCAGCCCCAGCATTTT.

The genes are TRBV2 and TRBJ2-3, with TRBD2 identical over 11 bases. V gave up 11 bases and J gave up 4 bases; unmatched junction bases: 11. The CDR3 is 15 amino acids. Germline values: CDR1 SNHLY, CDR2 FYNNEI. DNA for the CDR3: TGTGCCGGAGAGACTGGACTAGCGGGCGCAGATACGCAGTATTTT. Amino acid sequence: CAGETGLAGADTQYF.

V is TRBV5-6 and J is TRBJ1-1, with D unresolved. Germline V gives CDR1 SGHDT, CDR2 YYEEEE. V gave up 2 bases and J gave up 6 bases, with 8 bases separating them. This CDR3 is 12 amino acids long. In nucleotides, the CDR3 is TGTGCCAGCAGCTTTGGGCCCTCTGAAGCTTTCTTT. Residues: CASSFGPSEAFF. Full variable domain (rest looked up from reference TRBV5-6 and TRBJ1-1): DAGVTQSPTHLIKTRGQQVTLRCSPKSGHDTVSWYQQALGQGPQFIFQYYEEEERQRGNFPDRFSGHQFPNYSSELNVNALLLGDSALYLCASSFGPSEAFFGQGTRLTVV.

This chain joins TRBV5-6 and TRBJ2-1; the match to TRBD2 covers 10 bases. J lost 6 bases, V lost 2 bases, and 5 bases had no gene match. The CDR3 spans 15 residues. Germline V gene lookup returns CDR1 SGHDT and CDR2 YYEEEE. In DNA form, the CDR3 reads TGTGCCAGCAGCTTCCTAGCGGGAGTCTCCAATGAGCAGTTCTTC. Translating gives CASSFLAGVSNEQFF.

The rearrangement joins TRBV4-1 to TRBJ2-7, with D tentatively TRBD2 (5 bases). With 0 bases removed from V and 2 bases from J, the gap between germline ends came to 11 bases. CDR3 length: 15 amino acids. The germline V gene has CDR1 MGHRA and CDR2 YSYEKL. The CDR3 is CASSQDSGEPYEQYF. Here the CDR3 DNA reads TGCGCCAGCAGCCAAGATTCCGGGGAACCCTACGAGCAGTACTTC.

This sequence joins TRBV2 and TRBJ2-7, with 7 bases identical to TRBD1. In germline, CDR1 is SNHLY, CDR2 FYNNEI. This CDR3 is 13 amino acids long. V lost 7 bases and J lost 2; bases outside the gene matches: 5. CDR3 amino acids: CASKSGGAYEQYF. DNA for the CDR3: TGTGCCAGCAAGTCAGGGGGTGCCTACGAGCAGTACTTC.

The chain couples TRBV6-5 to TRBJ2-2, with a weak D call TRBD2 (5 bases). Germline V lookup: CDR1 MNHEY, CDR2 SVGAGI. The CDR3 consists of 14 residues. Trimming pared 0 bases from V and 3 bases from J, leaving 5 bases between. CDR3: CASSYSDYTGELFF. In DNA, the CDR3 is TGTGCCAGCAGTTACTCGGACTACACCGGGGAGCTGTTTTTT.